The entry below gives a single T cell receptor beta chain sequence along with its context. The record originates from a study of blood T cell repertoires in COVID-19. Study summary: Both acute and convalescent COVID-19 samples were obtained from the United States, Italy and Spain. Nucleic acid was either cDNA or gDNA, and it came from T cells, B-cell-depleted T cells, or PBMCs.

Trimming stripped 1 base from V and 8 bases from J, with 8 bases between. Germline V gene data show CDR1 as DFQATT and CDR2 as SNEGSKA (reference sequence). This CDR3 region has 11 residues. Those enrolled, adults aged roughly 18 to 89 years, came from roughly 22 US areas. Two negative PCRs, clearance, or symptom resolution characterized the recovered Cohort 3 donors. Generated by immunoSEQ multiplex PCR, the TCRdb table keeps only in-frame clones and is missing some. This sample has 200,000 to 250,000 clones, with about 90% found just once. The sample comprised PBMCs or T cells enriched from blood (not recorded which). This clonotype was sampled from a man aged 25-40 years who had recovered from COVID-19. The chain links TRBV20-1 to TRBJ1-1; D may be TRBD1 (5 bases). CDR3 DNA sequence: TGCAGTGCTAGAGTAACAGGAGAAGCTTTCTTT. It is translated as CSARVTGEAFF.